Detailed here is one T cell receptor beta chain. This sample stems from a study of shared T cell receptors in the human thymus. Some clones are missing from TCRdb's copy, which holds only in-frame ones; the method was immunoSEQ multiplex PCR. The sample includes about 380,000 clones, approximately 95% of them seen just once. This clonotype was sampled from a human donor. The specimen sequenced was thymocytes.

The CDR3 protein is CASIPTGMGTDTQYF. The CDR3 DNA sequence: TGTGCCAGCATCCCGACAGGGATGGGCACAGATACGCAGTATTTT. The chain employs TRBV28 and TRBJ2-3, with 7 bases matching TRBD1. The CDR3 has 15 amino acids. Trimming took 7 bases from V and 1 from J; bases not matched to a gene: 8. The germline V gene encodes CDR1 MDHEN and CDR2 SYDVKM.